This T cell receptor (beta chain) was recorded in a study of tumor-infiltrating lymphocytes in primary liver carcinoma. The wider study: Recorded tumor stage was T1-T3 N0M0, with diameters of roughly 4 to 11 cm.

TCR beta cDNA came from about 0.55 ug total RNA, primed with a constant-region primer. Amplification in three nested multiplex PCR rounds with slightly modified ARM-PCR gave rise to TCR beta libraries. Use of TRBV1-TRBV30 forward primers with a C-beta reverse primer characterized the first two PCR rounds, which lasted around 9 cycles each. TCRdb reprocessed the multiplex PCR reads with MiXCR, giving one entry per CDR3 protein. The table shows around 210,000 distinct CDR3 sequences, with around three fifths occurring only once. Germline CDR1 MNHEY, CDR2 SVGAGI. Between the trimmed V and J ends, which lost 0 bases and 8 bases, there was a span of 11 bases. This CDR3 has 14 residues. The table lists this clonotype with many counts. Its antigen is unidentified. Blood RNA was derived from unsorted whole blood, and germline DNA was extracted too. Findings of the study overall: Relative to tumor region pairs, the tumor-adjacent and tumor-blood pairs showed overlap that was lower.

V is TRBV6-5 and J is TRBJ2-4; D is tentatively TRBD1 or TRBD2 (5 bases each). Sequenced input: peripheral blood. This clonotype was sampled from a woman aged 60-70 years with primary liver carcinoma and hepatitis B virus infection. The DNA for the CDR3 is TGTGCCAGCAGTTACTCCTCCGGGGCATACATTCAGTACTTC. It yields the protein CASSYSSGAYIQYF.